Sequencing of this T cell receptor beta chain was carried out in a study of blood T cell repertoires in COVID-19. Per germline, CDR1 GTSNPN and CDR2 SVGIG (reference sequence). CDR3 length: 13 residues. V was clipped by 6 bases and J by 4 bases; unmatched bases: 7. This clone was detected once. Clones were sequenced by immunoSEQ multiplex PCR, and TCRdb holds only the in-frame ones, with some missing. The sample consists of 340,000 or so clones, over 75% of them appearing once. Sequences were obtained from peripheral blood. The sequence came from a man aged 45-60 years with active or convalescent COVID-19. This chain connects TRBV30 to TRBJ2-3; 7 nucleotides agree with TRBD1. In nucleotides, the CDR3 is TGTGCCTGTTCGACAGGGACAGCAGATACGCAGTATTTT. This sequence encodes CACSTGTADTQYF. The full variable domain, its missing parts supplied by reference TRBV30 and TRBJ2-3, is SQTIHQWPATLVQPVGSPLSLECTVEGTSNPNLYWYRQAAGRGLQLLFYSVGIGQISSEVPQNLSASRPQDRQFILSSKKLLLSDSGFYLCACSTGTADTQYFGPGTRLTVL.